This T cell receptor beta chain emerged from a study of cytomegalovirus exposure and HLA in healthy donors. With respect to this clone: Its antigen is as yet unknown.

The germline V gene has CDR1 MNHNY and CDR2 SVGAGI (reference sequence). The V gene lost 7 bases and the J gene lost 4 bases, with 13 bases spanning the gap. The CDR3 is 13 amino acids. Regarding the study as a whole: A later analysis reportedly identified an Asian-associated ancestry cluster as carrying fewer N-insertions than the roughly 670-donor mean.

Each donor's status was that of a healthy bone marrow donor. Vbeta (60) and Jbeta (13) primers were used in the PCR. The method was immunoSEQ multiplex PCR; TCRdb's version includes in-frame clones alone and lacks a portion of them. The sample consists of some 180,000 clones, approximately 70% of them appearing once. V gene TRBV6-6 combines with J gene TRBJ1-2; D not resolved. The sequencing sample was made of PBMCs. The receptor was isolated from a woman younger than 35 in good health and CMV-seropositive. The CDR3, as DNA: TGTGCCAGCATCGAGTCCCTTGGCTATGGCTACACCTTC. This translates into CASIESLGYGYTF.